These 17 T cell receptor beta chains share one sample of origin, sequenced in a study of T cells in Graves' hyperthyroidism and ophthalmopathy (dated by TCRdb to the late 2010s). Library creation used multiplex PCR. The sequencer listed for this sample is Illumina HiSeq 2000. The TCR beta CDR3 regions were amplified from RNA transcripts. The first round of RT-PCR for the TCR CDR3 was performed with the HTBI primer set and the Qiagen OneStep RT-PCR kit. The raw public data were reprocessed by TCRdb itself: fastp quality trimming at Q25, MiXCR clonotype calling, in-frame beta chains only. Records with the same CDR3 protein are collapsed into one entry carrying the most frequent genes and DNA. The sample records around 600,000 distinct CDR3 sequences, about a sixth of which are singletons. Roughly 7.3% of the sample is taken by the ten largest. Sequenced sample: blood. The origin of the receptors is a woman between 25 and 40 years old with Graves' hyperthyroidism.

This clonotype has a handful of counts. This sequence joins TRBV19 and TRBJ1-1; 11 bases agree with TRBD1. With V trimmed by 5 bases and J by 4 bases, 12 bases remained unmatched. This CDR3 contains 17 residues. Germline V gives CDR1 LNHDA, CDR2 SQIVND (reference sequence). This CDR3 is CASSRWDRGKGSTEAFF. The CDR3 DNA reads as TGTGCCAGTAGTCGGTGGGACAGGGGGAAGGGATCCACTGAAGCTTTCTTT.

At least ten counts were recorded for this clonotype. The chain carries TRBV5-6 and TRBJ2-4; D is ambiguous. CDR1 is SGHDT, CDR2 YYEEEE, per germline. The CDR3 has 13 amino acids. The germline V and J ends were trimmed by 0 bases and 5 bases, with 6 bases remaining between them. CDR3 region: CASSLESQNIQYF. CDR3 coding DNA: TGTGCCAGCAGCTTGGAGTCCCAAAACATTCAGTACTTC.

This clonotype came up many times. The CDR3 loop is CASSPGGAGTDTQYF. The CDR3 DNA reads as TGTGCCAGCAGTCCAGGGGGCGCAGGCACAGATACGCAGTATTTT. The chain has TRBV28 and TRBJ2-3; 8 nucleotides match TRBD1. Germline V lookup: CDR1 MDHEN, CDR2 SYDVKM. V was pared by 5 bases and J by 1 base, with 5 bases of the junction left unmatched. This CDR3 region has 15 residues.

This clonotype was detected only a few times. The gene calls are TRBV5-6 and TRBJ1-3, with D unresolved. V dropped 2 bases and J dropped 0 bases, with 12 bases sitting between them. The CDR3 runs to 16 residues. Germline CDR1 reads SGHDT; CDR2 reads YYEEEE. Written as DNA, the CDR3 is TGTGCCAGCAGCTTCTGGACGAGGAGCTCTGGAAACACCATATATTTT. It translates to CASSFWTRSSGNTIYF. Variable domain in full (rest from reference TRBV5-6 and TRBJ1-3): DAGVTQSPTHLIKTRGQQVTLRCSPKSGHDTVSWYQQALGQGPQFIFQYYEEEERQRGNFPDRFSGHQFPNYSSELNVNALLLGDSALYLCASSFWTRSSGNTIYFGEGSWLTVV.

This rearrangement joins TRBV10-3 to TRBJ2-3; 11 nucleotides match TRBD2. Germline trimming cut 3 bases from V and 0 bases from J; bases unmatched to any gene: 5. The CDR3 loop spans 17 amino acids. Germline V gene lookup returns CDR1 ENHRY and CDR2 SYGVKD. The CDR3 DNA follows: TGTGCCATCAGTGACTGGACTAGCGGGTTAAGCACAGATACGCAGTATTTT. As protein: CAISDWTSGLSTDTQYF.

The chain links TRBV9 to TRBJ2-1; TRBD1 might be the D (6 bases). The CDR3 has 17 amino acids. Per germline, CDR1 SGDLS and CDR2 YYNGEE. V was clipped by 4 bases and J by 0 bases, with 17 bases between them. The CDR3: CASSPHYRASSYNEQFF. DNA of the CDR3: TGTGCCAGCAGCCCACACTACAGGGCGAGCTCCTACAATGAGCAGTTCTTC. The full variable domain, rest sourced from reference TRBV9 and TRBJ2-1, is DSGVTQTPKHLITATGQRVTLRCSPRSGDLSVYWYQQSLDQGLQFLIQYYNGEERAKGNILERFSAQQFPDLHSELNLSSLELGDSALYFCASSPHYRASSYNEQFFGPGTRLTVL.

This clonotype was seen at least ten times. The chain is built from TRBV18 and TRBJ2-1, with 9 bases that match TRBD1. Germline loops: CDR1 KGHSH, CDR2 LQKENI. The CDR3 is made up of 15 amino acids. After removal of 8 bases from V and 0 bases from J, the junction contained 5 bases not matched to a gene. CDR3 sequence: CASSPTGGSYNEQFF. The DNA for the CDR3 is TGTGCCAGCAGTCCGACAGGGGGCTCCTACAATGAGCAGTTCTTC. Filled out from reference TRBV18 and TRBJ2-1, the complete variable domain reads NAGVMQNPRHLVRRRGQEARLRCSPMKGHSHVYWYRQLPEEGLKFMVYLQKENIIDESGMPKERFSAEFPKEGPSILRIQQVVRGDSAAYFCASSPTGGSYNEQFFGPGTRLTVL.

This clonotype has a count of ten or more. The chain employs TRBV20-1 and TRBJ2-5; possible D gene TRBD2, 5 bases. V was clipped by 4 bases and J by 1 base, with 10 bases between them. The CDR3 is 13 residues long. Germline V lookup: CDR1 DFQATT, CDR2 SNEGSKA (reference sequence). CDR3 region: CSANREGQETQYF. The CDR3 bases are TGCAGTGCTAATAGAGAGGGCCAAGAGACCCAGTACTTC.

The V call is TRBV27, the J call TRBJ2-7; either TRBD1 or TRBD2 may fit D (5 bases each). Trimming removed 4 bases at V and 3 bases at J, with 13 bases between. CDR1 MNHEY and CDR2 SMNVEV come from the germline V gene (reference sequence). This CDR3 is built from 14 residues. The CDR3 nucleotides are TGTGCCAGCAGTTCGATGGGACCGGACTACGAGCAGTACTTC. Translating gives CASSSMGPDYEQYF.

CDR3 protein: CASSAFRSGMLHVLTF. In DNA form, the CDR3 reads TGTGCCAGCAGTGCTTTTAGGTCAGGGATGCTTCACGTCCTGACTTTC. The chain recombines TRBV2 with TRBJ2-6; D is possibly TRBD1 (5 bases). CDR3 length equals 16 residues. Germline CDR1 reads SNHLY; CDR2 reads FYNNEI. The V and J ends lost 4 bases and 11 bases respectively, with 21 bases between them.

This clonotype was counted many times. The chain couples TRBV12-3 or TRBV12-4 to TRBJ2-2; D may be TRBD1 (5 bases). CDR3 length: 13 residues. Trimming cost V 3 bases and J 7 bases, with 9 bases left between them. The CDR3 region has the DNA TGTGCCAGCAGTTTGCGAGACAGCGGGGAGCTGTTTTTT. It is translated as CASSLRDSGELFF.

This clonotype was recorded many times. The chain recombines TRBV3-1 with TRBJ2-7; 8 bases are shared with TRBD2. The CDR3 loop spans 17 amino acids. Per germline, CDR1 LGHDT and CDR2 YNNKEL (reference sequence). With 1 base clipped from V and 5 bases from J, the junction kept 13 bases outside the gene matches. The CDR3 spells CASSQGRGRGRTNEQYF. In nucleotides, the CDR3 is TGTGCCAGCAGCCAAGGCCGGGGTCGCGGGAGGACGAACGAGCAGTACTTC.

This clonotype has a count of ten or more. The chain is built from TRBV3-1 and TRBJ2-3; 8 bases align to TRBD2. V dropped 1 base and J dropped 6; count of bases not matched to a gene: 15. Looked up from germline, CDR1 is LGHDT and CDR2 is YNNKEL (reference sequence). The CDR3 length is 18 residues. CDR3 coding DNA: TGTGCCAGCAGCCAAGGGTTTAGCGGGACAACCAACCTCGATACGCAGTATTTT. Protein product: CASSQGFSGTTNLDTQYF.

The DNA for the CDR3 is TGTGCCAGCTCACCAACTATTCCCCCAGTGAACTATGGCTACACCTTC. Encoded protein: CASSPTIPPVNYGYTF. The chain recombines TRBV18 with TRBJ1-2, with no clear D. The CDR3 loop spans 16 amino acids. V lost 2 bases and J lost 2, with 15 bases in between. Germline CDR1 reads KGHSH; CDR2 reads LQKENI.

The V call is TRBV5-1, the J call TRBJ1-1; 7 bases match TRBD1. Trimming took 3 bases from V and 0 from J; bases not matched to a gene: 2. Germline CDR1 and CDR2: SGHRS and YFSETQ. CDR3 length: 14 residues. In DNA form, the CDR3 reads TGCGCCAGCAGCTACGACAGGGTGAACACTGAAGCTTTCTTT. This translates into CASSYDRVNTEAFF.

In this sample, this clonotype turned up many times. The chain recombines TRBV24-1 with TRBJ2-7, with 9 nucleotides matching TRBD1. The CDR3 is made up of 14 amino acids. Trimming cost V 3 bases and J 5 bases; bases outside gene matches: 4. The germline CDR1 and CDR2 sequences are KGHDR and SFDVKD. The chain's CDR3 is CATSDRDRAHEQYF. DNA for the CDR3: TGTGCCACCAGTGATAGGGACAGGGCCCACGAGCAGTACTTC.

This clonotype was seen more than once but under ten times. J is TRBJ1-1 and V is TRBV7-9, with TRBD1 as a possible D gene (5 bases). The CDR3 runs to 14 residues. V gave up 0 bases and J gave up 4 bases, with 9 bases separating them. Germline CDR1 and CDR2: SEHNR and FQNEAQ (reference sequence). CDR3 sequence: CASSLALGGTEAFF. CDR3 nucleotides: TGTGCCAGCAGCTTAGCGCTGGGGGGCACTGAAGCTTTCTTT.